This T cell receptor beta chain is drawn from a study of identical twins. The CDR3 totals 16 residues. Trimming cost V 1 base and J 3 bases; bases outside gene matches: 8. The V gene's germline CDR1 is MNHEY and CDR2 SMNVEV (reference sequence). Findings of the study overall: Cord blood beta clonotypes present at high abundance carried fewer insertions; no such pattern appeared in memory repertoires.

TCRdb passed the 5' RACE reads through MiXCR, listing each CDR3 protein once. Among 460,000 or so distinct CDR3 sequences listed, approximately 14% were seen once. This clonotype was seen a few times. What it binds is not known. A further study also used this sample, focusing on yellow fever vaccine responses in identical twins.

Sequencing was done on a sample of CD4+ T cells sorted from blood. The V call is TRBV27, the J call TRBJ2-7; 8 nucleotides match TRBD1. The source is a woman younger than 35 in good health. The CDR3 sequence is CASSLWRGTGRYEQYF. The DNA of the CDR3 is TGTGCCAGCAGTTTATGGCGCGGGACAGGCCGCTACGAGCAGTACTTC.